Listed here are 26 T cell receptor beta chains from one sample, sequenced in a study of blood T cells in healthy people across ages. Using a J-beta primer mix together with a sample-barcoded 5' primer, a second PCR was run for roughly 7 to 12 cycles. TCRdb re-analysed the 5' RACE reads in MiXCR, keeping a single row per CDR3 protein. The sample contains approximately 320,000 distinct CDR3 sequences, 25% to 30% of which appear only once. Sequenced input: blood. Receptor source: a woman between 65 and 79 years old in good health.

The CDR3 loop is CASTFSGADEQFF. The CDR3 bases are TGTGCCAGCACCTTCAGTGGAGCGGATGAGCAGTTCTTC. The V and J genes are TRBV28 and TRBJ2-5, with D maybe TRBD2 (5 bases). The better agreement between TRBJ2-1 and the DNA end casts doubt on the J call. This CDR3 is 13 amino acids long. CDR1 and CDR2 from the germline V gene are MDHEN and SYDVKM.

This rearrangement joins TRBV5-1 to TRBJ2-3; D remains ambiguous. Trimming shortened V by 4 bases and J by 4 bases, and 16 bases separated the two germline ends. The CDR3 sequence is 15 residues long. Germline V gives CDR1 SGHRS, CDR2 YFSETQ. The CDR3 nucleotides read TGCGCCAGCAGCGAGCCACAGACCGTCGCAGATACGCAGTATTTT. Protein product: CASSEPQTVADTQYF.

This clonotype was detected a few times. V and J are TRBV14 and TRBJ2-1, with 8 bases fitting TRBD2. The CDR3 contains 15 residues. Per germline, CDR1 SGHDN and CDR2 FVKESK. Losses at the gene ends were 0 bases for V and 6 bases for J; bases not matched to a gene: 4. CDR3 DNA: TGTGCCAGCAGCCAAGATCGCCTAGCGGGCAATGAGCAGTTCTTC. Translating gives CASSQDRLAGNEQFF.

This clonotype was detected a few times. At one of its ends the junction is not consistent with the germline gene, which may arise from a read error. In nucleotides, the CDR3 is TGTGCCAGCACCTACGGAGGGACAGGGACCGGGGAGCTGCTTTTT. Protein: CASTYGGTGTGELLF. The rearrangement uses TRBV6-5 and TRBJ2-2; TRBD1 agrees at 9 bases. This CDR3 is built from 15 residues. Germline V lookup: CDR1 MNHEY, CDR2 SVGAGI.

The chain has TRBV6-2 or TRBV6-3 and TRBJ2-7; D call uncertain. Trimming pared 6 bases from V and 2 bases from J, leaving 17 bases between. The CDR3 is made up of 15 amino acids. Germline CDR1 is MNHEY and CDR2 is SVGEGT. CDR3 sequence reads: CASRTLFQGTYEQYF. The CDR3, as DNA: TGTGCCAGCAGAACTCTCTTCCAAGGGACCTACGAGCAGTACTTC.

This clonotype was detected a few times. The gene calls are TRBV9 and TRBJ2-7; 7 positions match TRBD1. V shed 4 bases and J 5 bases; nucleotides not matched to a gene: 12. The CDR3 length is 15 residues. The germline gives CDR1 SGDLS, CDR2 YYNGEE. The CDR3 nucleotides are TGTGCCAGCAGCCCCCGAGGGGGACAGCAGAACGAGCAGTACTTC. Encoded protein: CASSPRGGQQNEQYF. Full variable domain (remainder filled in from reference TRBV9 and TRBJ2-7): DSGVTQTPKHLITATGQRVTLRCSPRSGDLSVYWYQQSLDQGLQFLIQYYNGEERAKGNILERFSAQQFPDLHSELNLSSLELGDSALYFCASSPRGGQQNEQYFGPGTRLTVT.

In its sample, this clonotype was seen a few times. The chain carries TRBV5-6 and TRBJ2-1, with D perhaps assigned TRBD1 or TRBD2 (5 bases each). The germline V gene has CDR1 SGHDT and CDR2 YYEEEE. This CDR3 is 15 amino acids long. Trimming removed 1 base from V and 6 bases from J, with 14 bases in between. The CDR3 is CASSLWGITLNEQFF. The CDR3, as DNA: TGTGCCAGCAGCTTGTGGGGGATTACCCTCAATGAGCAGTTCTTC.

The rearrangement uses TRBV6-1 and TRBJ2-5; either TRBD1 or TRBD2 may fit D (6 bases each). This CDR3 is built from 14 residues. Per the germline V gene, CDR1 is MNHNS and CDR2 is SASEGT. V was cut by 8 bases and J by 4 bases, with 17 bases left in between. DNA for the CDR3: TGTGCCAGCGAAGTGGGGGGCCGGGGAGAGACCCAGTACTTC. Amino acids: CASEVGGRGETQYF.

This clonotype was counted only a few times. V and J are TRBV29-1 and TRBJ2-7; TRBD2 aligns across 10 bases. V dropped 3 bases and J dropped 6; count of bases not matched to a gene: 5. The CDR3 spans 13 residues. Per germline, CDR1 SQVTM and CDR2 ANQGSEA. The CDR3 loop reads CSVELAGACEQYF. The DNA for the CDR3 is TGCAGCGTTGAGCTAGCGGGAGCCTGCGAGCAGTACTTC.

CDR3 residues: CASSLVTRETQYF. CDR3 in DNA: TGTGCCAGCAGCTTGGTTACTCGCGAGACCCAGTACTTC. The chain couples TRBV5-6 to TRBJ2-5, with D uncertain. Between the trimmed V and J ends, which lost 0 bases and 5 bases, there was a span of 8 bases. Germline V gene lookup returns CDR1 SGHDT and CDR2 YYEEEE. This CDR3 contains 13 residues. Together with reference TRBV5-6 and TRBJ2-5, the CDR3 gives the full variable domain: DAGVTQSPTHLIKTRGQQVTLRCSPKSGHDTVSWYQQALGQGPQFIFQYYEEEERQRGNFPDRFSGHQFPNYSSELNVNALLLGDSALYLCASSLVTRETQYFGPGTRLLVL.

This rearrangement joins TRBV29-1 to TRBJ1-1; D perhaps matches TRBD1 (5 bases). The CDR3 runs 13 residues. Trimming removed 6 bases from V and 4 bases from J, with 15 bases in between. Germline CDR1 reads SQVTM; CDR2 reads ANQGSEA. CDR3 in DNA: TGCAGCGTCGGGGAGGGGCGGGTCACTGAAGCTTTCTTT. This gives the protein CSVGEGRVTEAFF.

The chain has TRBV18 and TRBJ1-4; 7 bases are a match to TRBD1. Unmatched junction bases numbered 9, after V lost 2 bases and J lost 6 bases. Germline CDR1 KGHSH, CDR2 LQKENI. The CDR3 loop spans 16 amino acids. The CDR3 region has the DNA TGTGCCAGCTCACCAGTTTCGAGACAGGGCCATGAAAAACTGTTTTTT. Its translation: CASSPVSRQGHEKLFF.

There are a few counts of this clonotype. The J gene is TRBJ1-4, the V gene TRBV4-3; the D is unclear. Trimming left V 0 bases short and J 0 bases short, with 17 bases between. The CDR3 length is 19 residues. Germline V CDR1 and CDR2: LGHNA, YSLEER. The CDR3 nucleotides are TGCGCCAGCAGCCAAGATAGGGTAGGGAGGTCTGCAACTAATGAAAAACTGTTTTTT. Translating it yields CASSQDRVGRSATNEKLFF.

V is TRBV6-6 and J is TRBJ2-5; 10 positions match TRBD2. The V gene end was trimmed by 7 bases and the J gene end by 3 bases; junction bases not matched to a gene: 5. Germline CDR1 is MNHNY and CDR2 is SVGAGI (reference sequence). This CDR3 comprises 14 residues. The CDR3 here is CASISTSGKETQYF. The CDR3 DNA reads as TGTGCCAGCATTAGTACTAGCGGGAAAGAGACCCAGTACTTC.

The genes are TRBV29-1 and TRBJ2-7, with a tentative D call TRBD1 (5 bases). The better agreement between TRBJ2-5 and the DNA end casts doubt on the J call. The CDR3 has 12 residues. Germline lookup yields CDR1 SQVTM and CDR2 ANQGSEA. The CDR3 spells CSVTEGVETQYF. In DNA form, the CDR3 reads TGCAGCGTTACGGAAGGGGTGGAGACCCAGTACTTC.

This clonotype has a handful of counts. V is TRBV4-3 and J is TRBJ1-6; D may be TRBD1 (5 bases). The germline V and J ends were trimmed by 0 bases and 0 bases, with 15 bases remaining between them. Germline assignment: CDR1 LGHNA and CDR2 YSLEER. This CDR3 contains 19 residues. CDR3 coding DNA: TGCGCCAGCAGCCAAGATTTCGGGACGGAGAGCTCCTATAATTCACCCCTCCACTTT. It encodes CASSQDFGTESSYNSPLHF.

This clonotype has more than one count but fewer than ten. The genes are TRBV20-1 and TRBJ1-4; D not resolved. The CDR3 is 14 amino acids. Trimming left V 1 base short and J 8 bases short, with 14 bases between. Germline values: CDR1 DFQATT, CDR2 SNEGSKA (reference sequence). CDR3 in amino acids: CSARAVLVNEKLFF. As DNA, the CDR3 is TGCAGTGCTAGAGCCGTTTTGGTTAACGAAAAACTGTTTTTT.

In its sample, this clonotype was seen a few times. This chain joins TRBV5-1 and TRBJ2-7; 10 bases fit TRBD1. V lost 4 bases, J lost 1 base, and 5 bases stayed unmatched. This CDR3 comprises 15 residues. Looked up from germline, CDR1 is SGHRS and CDR2 is YFSETQ. As DNA, the CDR3 is TGCGCCAGCAGCAGCAGGACAGGGGGGTCCTACGAGCAGTACTTC. This gives the protein CASSSRTGGSYEQYF.

This clonotype was found a few times. J is TRBJ2-1 and V is TRBV20-1, with no clear D. The germline CDR1 and CDR2 sequences are DFQATT and SNEGSKA (reference sequence). The germline V and J ends were trimmed by 2 bases and 1 base, with 6 bases remaining between them. The CDR3 runs to 13 residues. As DNA, the CDR3 is TGCAGTGCTAGAAAACGTTCCTACAATGAGCAGTTCTTC. Encoded protein: CSARKRSYNEQFF.

DNA for the CDR3: TGTGCCAGCAGTTCACGACTAGCGGGAGGCCACAATGAGCAGTTCTTC. It codes for CASSSRLAGGHNEQFF. The chain couples TRBV28 to TRBJ2-1, with TRBD2 identical over 13 bases. Per the germline V gene, CDR1 is MDHEN and CDR2 is SYDVKM. CDR3 length equals 16 residues. J was trimmed by 5 bases and V by 4 bases; bases with no gene match: 5.

This clonotype was seen only a few times. This chain uses TRBV7-2 with TRBJ2-7; maybe TRBD1 (5 bases). The CDR3 runs 13 residues. V lost 5 bases to trimming and J lost 2 bases, with 10 bases between them. Germline CDR1 SGHTA, CDR2 FQGNSA. The CDR3 coding sequence is TGTGCCAGCAGCCGCAGACAGACCTACGAGCAGTACTTC. Its translation is CASSRRQTYEQYF.

The count of this clonotype is one. V and J are TRBV28 and TRBJ2-1, with D unclear. Germline V CDR1 and CDR2: MDHEN, SYDVKM. V lost 4 bases, J lost 9 bases, and 10 bases lay in between. The CDR3 sequence is 12 residues long. The CDR3: CASSSLGIEQFF. The DNA of the CDR3 is TGTGCCAGCAGTTCGCTAGGGATTGAGCAGTTCTTC.

The chain joins TRBV29-1 to TRBJ2-1; D possibly corresponds to TRBD1 (5 bases). The CDR3 consists of 14 residues. Trimming removed 7 bases from V and 5 bases from J, with 18 bases in between. Germline assignment: CDR1 SQVTM and CDR2 ANQGSEA. CDR3 protein: CSAGDRAAHNEQFF. In nucleotides, the CDR3 is TGCAGCGCCGGAGACAGAGCTGCCCACAATGAGCAGTTCTTC.

This clonotype was counted only a few times. V usage is TRBV20-1 and J usage is TRBJ1-4; D remains ambiguous. The length of the CDR3 is 15 residues. Germline loops: CDR1 DFQATT, CDR2 SNEGSKA (reference sequence). Between the trimmed V and J ends, which lost 0 bases and 6 bases, there was a span of 14 bases. The chain's CDR3 is CSARDRAGVDEKLFF. The DNA for the CDR3 is TGCAGTGCTAGAGATCGGGCGGGTGTAGATGAAAAACTGTTTTTT.

The genes are TRBV6-5 and TRBJ2-5, with 10 bases aligning to TRBD1. The end of the DNA fits TRBJ2-1 better, so the J call may be wrong. CDR1 is MNHEY and CDR2 is SVGAGI in the germline V gene. The CDR3 sequence is 15 residues long. CDR3 protein: CASRADRGRINEQFF. In DNA, the CDR3 is TGTGCCAGCAGGGCAGACAGGGGGCGTATCAATGAGCAGTTCTTC.

This clonotype was seen a few times. CDR3 sequence: CASSESRGTRGNQPQHF. The CDR3, as DNA: TGCGCCAGCAGTGAGTCACGGGGGACGAGGGGCAATCAGCCCCAGCATTTT. The chain has TRBV10-2 and TRBJ1-5, with D possibly matching TRBD1 (5 bases). CDR3 size: 17 residues. Germline-derived CDR1 and CDR2 are WSHSY and SAAADI. The V end lost 0 bases, the J end lost 2 bases, and 14 bases lay between the germline ends.